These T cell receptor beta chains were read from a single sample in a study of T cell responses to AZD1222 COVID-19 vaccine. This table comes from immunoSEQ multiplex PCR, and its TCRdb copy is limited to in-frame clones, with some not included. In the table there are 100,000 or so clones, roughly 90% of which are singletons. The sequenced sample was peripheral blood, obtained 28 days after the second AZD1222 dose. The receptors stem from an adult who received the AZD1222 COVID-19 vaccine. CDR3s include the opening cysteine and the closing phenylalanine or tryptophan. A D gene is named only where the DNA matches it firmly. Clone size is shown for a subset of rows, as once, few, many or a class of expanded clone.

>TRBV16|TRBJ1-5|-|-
TGTGCCAGCAGCCGACAGACCGAAGGCAATCAGCCCCAGCATTTT
CASSRQTEGNQPQHF
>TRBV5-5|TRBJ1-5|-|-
TGTGCCAGCAGCGCCCAGGAAAGAAGCAATCAGCCCCAGCATTTT
CASSAQERSNQPQHF
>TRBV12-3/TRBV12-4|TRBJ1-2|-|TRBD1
TGTGCCAGCAGCAGGACAGGGGTTGGCTACACCTTC
CASSRTGVGYTF
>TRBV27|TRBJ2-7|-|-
TGTGCCAGCACCTTCGGACCCGGCTACGAGCAGTACTTC
CASTFGPGYEQYF
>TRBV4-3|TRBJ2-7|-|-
TGCGCCAGCAGCCAAGATGTGGGTGAGCGCGAGTACGAGCAGTACTTC
CASSQDVGEREYEQYF
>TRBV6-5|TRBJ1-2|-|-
TGTGCCAGCAGTTACGGGGCGGATAACTATGGCTACACCTTC
CASSYGADNYGYTF
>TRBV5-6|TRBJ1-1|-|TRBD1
TGTGCCAGCAGCTACATGACAGGGTACACTGAAGCTTTCTTT
CASSYMTGYTEAFF
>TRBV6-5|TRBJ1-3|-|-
TGTGCCAGCAGTTTAGGGGGCTCTGGAAACACCATATATTTT
CASSLGGSGNTIYF
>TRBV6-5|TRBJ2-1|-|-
TGTGCCAGCAGGTGGTTAGGCTTCTCCTACAATGAGCAGTTCTTC
CASRWLGFSYNEQFF
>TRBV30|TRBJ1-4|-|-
TGTGCCTGGAGTAACTGGGGGCGGACAGAAAAACTGTTTTTT
CAWSNWGRTEKLFF
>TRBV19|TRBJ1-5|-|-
TGTGCCAGTAGTTACCACAGGGGCAATCAGCCCCAGCATTTT
CASSYHRGNQPQHF
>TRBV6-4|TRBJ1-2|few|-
TGTGCCAGCAGTGAAGGGCCGGGGGTTCATGGCTACACCTTC
CASSEGPGVHGYTF
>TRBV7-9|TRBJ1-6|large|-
TGTGCCAGCAGCTTTGGGACGGCCAGGCATTCACCCCTCCACTTT
CASSFGTARHSPLHF
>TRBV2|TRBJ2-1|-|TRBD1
TGTGCCAGCAGTGCTGGACAGGGGCGACCCTACAATGAGCAGTTCTTC
CASSAGQGRPYNEQFF
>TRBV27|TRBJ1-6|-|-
TGTGCCAGCAGTTTTCGGGGTCGGAATTCACCCCTCCACTTT
CASSFRGRNSPLHF
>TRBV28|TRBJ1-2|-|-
TGTGCCAGCAGTTTGGTTGGTAGCGGAGTGGATGGGAACTATGGCTACACCTTC
CASSLVGSGVDGNYGYTF
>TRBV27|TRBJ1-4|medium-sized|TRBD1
TGTGCCAGCAGGAGGACAGGCGGGCGAAATGAAAAACTGTTTTTT
CASRRTGGRNEKLFF
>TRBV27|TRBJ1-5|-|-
TGTGCCAGCAGTTCGGTCTGGAATCAGCCCCAGCATTTT
CASSSVWNQPQHF
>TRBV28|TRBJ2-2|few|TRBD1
TGTGCCAGCAGTCCATTGGACAGGGGGCATCACACCGGGGAGCTGTTTTTT
CASSPLDRGHHTGELFF
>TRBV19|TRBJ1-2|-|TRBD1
TGTGCCATTCGTTCTGGGGACAGCCTTTACGGCTACACCTTC
CAIRSGDSLYGYTF
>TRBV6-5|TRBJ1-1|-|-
TGTGCCAGCAGTTACTCGAAAAGGGGACTCACTGAAGCTTTCTTT
CASSYSKRGLTEAFF
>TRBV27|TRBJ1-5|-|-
TGTGCCAGCAGTAGATCGGGCCTTAATAGCAATCAGCCCCAGCATTTT
CASSRSGLNSNQPQHF
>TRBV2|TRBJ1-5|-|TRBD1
TGTGCCAGCAGTGAAGCGGGAGACCTGGGACAGTCAAATCAGCCCCAGCATTTT
CASSEAGDLGQSNQPQHF
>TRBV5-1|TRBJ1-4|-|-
TGCGCCAGCTCCAGGGCGACTAATGAAAAACTGTTTTTT
CASSRATNEKLFF
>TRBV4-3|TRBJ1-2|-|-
TGCGCCAGCAGCCAAGAGGCCTATTATGGCTACACCTTC
CASSQEAYYGYTF
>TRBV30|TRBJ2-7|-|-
TGTGCCTGGAGTCCCTCGGGCCGGGACTTCGCTTTC
CAWSPSGRDFAF
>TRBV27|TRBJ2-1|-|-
TGTGCCAGCAGTTTTCCGGGGAGCTCCTACAATGAGCAGTTCTTC
CASSFPGSSYNEQFF
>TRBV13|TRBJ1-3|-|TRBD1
TGTGCCAGCAGCTTACGTGGCAGGGGGTCTCTCGGAAACACCATATATTTT
CASSLRGRGSLGNTIYF
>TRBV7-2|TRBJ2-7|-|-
TGTGCCAGCAGCTTCGGCTCCCCCTACGAGCAGTACTTC
CASSFGSPYEQYF
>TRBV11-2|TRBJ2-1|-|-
TGTGCCAGCAGCCCAGGGGGGGATAATGAGCAGTTCTTC
CASSPGGDNEQFF
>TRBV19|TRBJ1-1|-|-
TGTGCCAGTAGTATTTGGGGGCTCACTGAAGCTTTCTTT
CASSIWGLTEAFF
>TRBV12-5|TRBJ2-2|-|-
TGTGCTAGTAGGTGGGCGGACACCGGGGAGCTGTTTTTT
CASRWADTGELFF
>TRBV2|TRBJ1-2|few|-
TGTGCCAGCAGTGGCAGGGAGAGTTATGGCTACACCTTC
CASSGRESYGYTF
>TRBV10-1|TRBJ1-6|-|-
TGCGCCAGCAGTGGTTCCAGGGGCGTTCCATCACCCCTCCACTTT
CASSGSRGVPSPLHF
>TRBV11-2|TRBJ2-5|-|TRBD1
TGTGCCAGCAGCTCCGACAGGGACAGTCTAGAGATGGATAGGGAGACCCAGTACTTC
CASSSDRDSLEMDRETQYF
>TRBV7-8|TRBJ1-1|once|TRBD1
TGTGCCAGCAGCTTCCCCAAAGGGGGCCTGAACACTGAAGCTTTCTTT
CASSFPKGGLNTEAFF
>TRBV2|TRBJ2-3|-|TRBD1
TGTGCCAGCAGGTTCGGGACAGGCACAGATACGCAGTATTTT
CASRFGTGTDTQYF
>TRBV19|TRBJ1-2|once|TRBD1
TGTGCCAGCAGGGGGTCCCTTAAAGCTAACTATGGCTACACCTTC
CASRGSLKANYGYTF
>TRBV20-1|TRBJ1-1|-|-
TGCAGTGCTAGTACCGGCCGCCCGGGGTTT
CSASTGRPGF
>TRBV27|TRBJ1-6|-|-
TGTGCCAGCAGTTTATTCAGGGGAGGGAATAATTCACCCCTCCACTTT
CASSLFRGGNNSPLHF
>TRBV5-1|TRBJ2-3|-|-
TGCGCCAGCAGCTTGATTGGGGGGCAATTAGATACGCAGTATTTT
CASSLIGGQLDTQYF
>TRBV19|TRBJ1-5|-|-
TGTGCCAGTAGTATAGACAAATATAGCAATCAGCCCCAGCATTTT
CASSIDKYSNQPQHF
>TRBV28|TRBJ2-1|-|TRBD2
TGTGCCAGCAGTTTATTAGCGGGGGGTTACAATGAGCAGTTCTTC
CASSLLAGGYNEQFF
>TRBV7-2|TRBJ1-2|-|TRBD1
TGTGCCAGCAGCACCCGGACAGGGAACGAAGATGGCTACACCTTC
CASSTRTGNEDGYTF
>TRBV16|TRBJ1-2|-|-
TGTGCCAGCAGCCAATCCCCATCAAACTATGGCTACACCTTC
CASSQSPSNYGYTF
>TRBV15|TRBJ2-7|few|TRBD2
TGTGCCACCAGCAGAGATCGGGCGGGGGGGCTCTACGAGCAGTACTTC
CATSRDRAGGLYEQYF
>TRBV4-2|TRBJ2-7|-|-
TGTGCCAGCAGCCAAGAAATTCCAGTGCTACGATACGAGCAGTACTTC
CASSQEIPVLRYEQYF
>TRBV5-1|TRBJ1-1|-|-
TGCGCCAGCAGCTTGGAAGCATACACTGAAGCTTTCTTT
CASSLEAYTEAFF
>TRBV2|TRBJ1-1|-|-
TGTGCCAGCAGGGCGACACGGGCCCTGAGCACTGAAGCTTTCTTT
CASRATRALSTEAFF
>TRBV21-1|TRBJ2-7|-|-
TGTGCCAGCAGCATGGACAGGGATCATCGTAACGAGCAGTACTTC
CASSMDRDHRNEQYF
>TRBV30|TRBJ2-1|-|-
TGTGCCTGGAGTGACTCGGGATTCCAGTTCTTC
CAWSDSGFQFF